A selection of T cell receptor beta chains follows, all from one sample in a study of shared clonotypes between healthy human individuals. The table came from immunoSEQ multiplex PCR; TCRdb's copy has only in-frame clones and leaves some out. In the table there are about 1 million clones, around four fifths of which are singletons. The sequenced sample consisted of memory CD4+ T cells sorted from blood. The receptors were sampled from a man younger than 35 in good health. Both conserved end residues are part of each CDR3. A D gene is named only where the DNA matches it firmly. Not every row has a clone size; where given, it reads once, few, many or a size class.

NA	TRBV6-5	TRBD2	TRBJ2-3	CASSYSSGSADTQYF	TGTGCCAGCAGTTACTCTAGCGGGAGCGCAGATACGCAGTATTTT
NA	TRBV29-1	NA	TRBJ1-5	CSVGDGNQPQHF	TGCAGCGTGGGGGACGGGAATCAGCCCCAGCATTTT
few	TRBV5-1	TRBD1	TRBJ1-1	CASSLGTGGDGAFF	TGCGCCAGCAGCTTGGGGACAGGGGGCGATGGAGCTTTCTTT
NA	TRBV6-6	NA	TRBJ2-3	CASRSRGSDTQYF	TGTGCCAGCAGGTCCAGAGGGTCAGATACGCAGTATTTT
NA	TRBV2	TRBD2	TRBJ2-3	CASGRLAGGTDTQYF	TGTGCCAGCGGGAGGCTAGCGGGGGGCACAGATACGCAGTATTTT
NA	TRBV5-4	TRBD2	TRBJ2-5	CASSRGLAQETQYF	TGTGCCAGCAGCCGGGGACTAGCGCAAGAGACCCAGTACTTC
few	TRBV4-3	NA	TRBJ2-3	CASSQDGTAMGTDTQYF	TGCGCCAGCAGCCAAGATGGAACAGCGATGGGCACAGATACGCAGTATTTT
NA	TRBV2	NA	TRBJ1-3	CASVREQVTSRGNTIYF	TGTGCCAGCGTACGGGAACAGGTGACCTCTAGAGGAAACACCATATATTTT
NA	TRBV5-1	TRBD1	TRBJ1-1	CASSQTGQDTEAFF	TGCGCCAGCAGCCAAACCGGACAGGACACTGAAGCTTTCTTT
once	TRBV9	NA	TRBJ2-3	CASSVVPGTPVPDTQYF	TGTGCCAGCAGCGTAGTTCCAGGGACCCCGGTTCCAGATACGCAGTATTTT
NA	TRBV6-5	NA	TRBJ1-2	CASSGSEGHGYTF	TGTGCCAGCAGTGGCTCGGAGGGGCATGGCTACACCTTC
NA	TRBV5-1	NA	TRBJ2-3	CASSLFGWDTDTQYF	TGCGCCAGCAGCTTGTTCGGGTGGGACACAGATACGCAGTATTTT
few	TRBV2	NA	TRBJ1-6	CASDRGRDSPLHF	TGTGCCAGTGACAGAGGGCGGGATTCACCCCTCCACTTT
NA	TRBV4-1	NA	TRBJ1-4	CASSQEGAANEKLFF	TGCGCCAGCAGCCAAGAGGGGGCGGCTAATGAAAAACTGTTTTTT
NA	TRBV5-1	NA	TRBJ2-7	CASSPDQGGFEQYF	TGCGCCAGCAGCCCCGACCAGGGGGGATTCGAGCAGTACTTC
NA	TRBV4-1	NA	TRBJ1-2	CASSPEGQRNYGYTF	TGCGCCAGCAGCCCTGAGGGTCAACGGAATTATGGCTACACCTTC